The 16 T cell receptor beta chains below come from one sample, sequenced in a study of T cells in localized non-small cell lung cancer (dated by TCRdb to 2020 to 2022). Library preparation employed the immunoSEQ multiplex PCR assay. Here the immuneACCESS table is served through TCRdb, limited to in-frame sequences with V and J called. Missing clones are a known gap in these copies; in checked studies unresolved V genes cover under half, and the rest lacks a known reason. In this sample the table shows some 37,000 clones, around 86% of which occur a single time. Around 3.7% of the sample goes to the ten largest clones. This specimen was peripheral blood, taken before any cancer treatment. The receptors stem from a man aged 18 to 49 with stage I lung adenocarcinoma.

In the case of this clone: Other DNA sequences in the sample encode the same CDR3. V usage is TRBV7-2 and J usage is TRBJ1-2, with a weak D call TRBD1 (6 bases). CDR1 is SGHTA, CDR2 FQGNSA, per germline. Trimming removed 1 base from V and 8 bases from J, with 14 bases in between. The CDR3 length is 14 residues. The chain's CDR3 is CASSLERGGRGYTF. Here the CDR3 DNA reads TGTGCCAGCAGCTTAGAACGAGGGGGGCGGGGCTACACCTTC.

V is TRBV27 and J is TRBJ2-7; D may match TRBD1 or TRBD2 (5 bases each). V was clipped by 1 base and J by 3 bases, with 10 bases between them. Germline V gives CDR1 MNHEY, CDR2 SMNVEV (reference sequence). CDR3 length: 14 residues. As DNA, the CDR3 is TGTGCCAGCAGTTTATTTCCAGGGAGCTACGAGCAGTACTTC. It translates to CASSLFPGSYEQYF.

V is TRBV5-6 and J is TRBJ1-2, with 7 positions matching TRBD1. V was clipped by 3 bases and J by 6 bases; unmatched bases: 11. The CDR3 contains 15 residues. The germline gives CDR1 SGHDT, CDR2 YYEEEE. In DNA, the CDR3 is TGTGCCAGCAGCTCGCCCGGGGAGGGGGCTCATGGCTACACCTTC. Translated, it gives CASSSPGEGAHGYTF.

The rearrangement joins TRBV5-4 to TRBJ2-7, with 8 positions matching TRBD1. V gave up 4 bases and J gave up 7 bases; unmatched junction bases: 10. CDR3 size: 14 residues. Germline values: CDR1 SGHNT, CDR2 YYREEE (reference sequence). In DNA, the CDR3 is TGTGCCAGCAGCACCCAGGGGGCAGGGAGGGAGCAGTACTTC. It encodes CASSTQGAGREQYF. Drawing the rest from reference TRBV5-4 and TRBJ2-7, the complete variable domain is ETGVTQSPTHLIKTRGQQVTLRCSSQSGHNTVSWYQQALGQGPQFIFQYYREEENGRGNFPPRFSGLQFPNYSSELNVNALELDDSALYLCASSTQGAGREQYFGPGTRLTVT.

The chain has TRBV29-1 and TRBJ1-1; 7 nucleotides agree with TRBD1. The CDR3 consists of 15 residues. Losses at the gene ends were 3 bases for V and 5 bases for J; bases not matched to a gene: 12. Per the germline V gene, CDR1 is SQVTM and CDR2 is ANQGSEA. CDR3 sequence: CSVDSGTAIRTEAFF. CDR3 DNA: TGCAGCGTTGATTCCGGGACAGCAATTCGGACTGAAGCTTTCTTT.

This chain joins TRBV11-3 and TRBJ2-7; 10 positions agree with TRBD2. V dropped 0 bases and J dropped 3; count of bases not matched to a gene: 11. Germline loops: CDR1 SGHNT, CDR2 YENEEA. The CDR3 runs to 18 residues. CDR3 residues: CASSLDPPSGGDFYEQYF. The CDR3 DNA reads TGTGCCAGCAGCTTAGACCCTCCCAGCGGGGGGGACTTCTACGAGCAGTACTTC.

The chain uses TRBV7-2 and TRBJ2-5; D is unclear. V lost 1 base and J 5 bases, leaving 14 bases between the germline ends. There are 15 residues in the CDR3. From germline, CDR1 is SGHTA and CDR2 FQGNSA. CDR3 sequence: CASSLGLTAMETQYF. CDR3 bases: TGTGCCAGCAGCTTAGGACTGACGGCTATGGAGACCCAGTACTTC.

The V and J genes are TRBV2 and TRBJ1-5; D remains unclear. Trimming took 7 bases from V and 2 from J, leaving 9 bases between them. CDR3 length: 13 amino acids. Germline lookup yields CDR1 SNHLY and CDR2 FYNNEI. CDR3: CASKAARNQPQHF. CDR3 nucleotides: TGTGCCAGCAAGGCGGCGCGCAATCAGCCCCAGCATTTT.

The chain recombines TRBV5-4 with TRBJ2-3, with D unclear. CDR1 SGHNT and CDR2 YYREEE come from the germline V gene (reference sequence). The CDR3 covers 12 residues. The V and J ends lost 4 bases and 2 bases respectively, with 5 bases between them. The CDR3 loop is CASSQFTDTQYF. For the CDR3, the DNA is TGTGCCAGCAGCCAATTCACAGATACGCAGTATTTT. Filled out from reference TRBV5-4 and TRBJ2-3, the complete variable domain reads ETGVTQSPTHLIKTRGQQVTLRCSSQSGHNTVSWYQQALGQGPQFIFQYYREEENGRGNFPPRFSGLQFPNYSSELNVNALELDDSALYLCASSQFTDTQYFGPGTRLTVL.

The chain has TRBV30 and TRBJ1-5, with D unresolved. Germline CDR1 reads GTSNPN; CDR2 reads SVGIG (reference sequence). V was clipped by 0 bases and J by 0 bases, with 9 bases between them. The length of the CDR3 is 15 residues. CDR3 loop: CAWSVRAGSNQPQHF. The CDR3 DNA sequence: TGTGCCTGGAGTGTAAGGGCAGGTAGCAATCAGCCCCAGCATTTT.

This clone showed up just a few times. The rearrangement uses TRBV7-6 and TRBJ2-7; 7 positions match TRBD1. V lost 2 bases, J lost 6 bases, and 13 bases stayed unmatched. The CDR3 length is 16 residues. The germline gives CDR1 SGHVS, CDR2 FNYEAQ. The CDR3 is CASSLYFIEGQSEQYF. CDR3 coding DNA: TGTGCCAGCAGCTTATATTTCATTGAGGGACAGAGCGAGCAGTACTTC.

The V call is TRBV20-1, the J call TRBJ1-2; D remains unclear. The CDR3 contains 11 residues. Germline assignment: CDR1 DFQATT and CDR2 SNEGSKA (reference sequence). With 0 bases removed from V and 5 bases from J, the gap between germline ends came to 4 bases. The CDR3 DNA reads TGCAGTGCTAGAGACCTATATGGCTACACCTTC. It specifies CSARDLYGYTF.

This rearrangement joins TRBV7-8 to TRBJ1-1; D perhaps matches TRBD1 (5 bases). This CDR3 has 15 amino acids. Germline loops: CDR1 SGHVS, CDR2 FQNEAQ. V was clipped by 6 bases and J by 4 bases, with 18 bases between them. The CDR3 DNA reads as TGTGCCAGCAGAAACCCGGGACGGGGTGGCACTGAAGCTTTCTTT. Its translation: CASRNPGRGGTEAFF.

This sequence joins TRBV28 and TRBJ2-3, with TRBD2 identical over 8 bases. V lost 6 bases, J lost 2 bases, and 7 bases stayed unmatched. Germline V gene lookup returns CDR1 MDHEN and CDR2 SYDVKM. The CDR3 is 15 amino acids. The CDR3 loop reads CASSPGRGDTDTQYF. In nucleotides, the CDR3 is TGTGCCAGCAGCCCGGGGCGGGGGGACACAGATACGCAGTATTTT.

This chain uses TRBV10-3 with TRBJ1-4; 8 nucleotides agree with TRBD1. Per germline, CDR1 ENHRY and CDR2 SYGVKD. With V trimmed by 2 bases and J by 8 bases, 7 bases remained unmatched. The CDR3 loop spans 15 amino acids. The CDR3 DNA is TGTGCCATCAGTGAGATCGGGACAGGTGGAGAAAAACTGTTTTTT. This codes for CAISEIGTGGEKLFF.

The chain combines TRBV7-7 with TRBJ2-5, with 8 nucleotides matching TRBD1. Germline trimming cut 5 bases from V and 5 bases from J; bases unmatched to any gene: 10. The CDR3 is 15 residues long. Per the germline V gene, CDR1 is SSHAT and CDR2 is FNYEAQ (reference sequence). CDR3 bases: TGTGCCAGCAGCCCAGACAGGGGAGGCTTGGAGACCCAGTACTTC. It yields the protein CASSPDRGGLETQYF.